The entry that follows covers one T cell receptor beta chain sequence. This sample was included in a study of T cell changes during pregnancy in multiple sclerosis. The protocol was immunoSEQ multiplex PCR, while the TCRdb copy is restricted to in-frame clones and leaves out a portion. The sample shows some 30,000 clones, about 89% of them seen only once. The source of this sequence is a female donor with multiple sclerosis, enrolled in a pregnancy study. The sequenced sample was CD8+ T cells from peripheral blood mononuclear cells, obtained before pregnancy.

In DNA form, the CDR3 reads TGTGCCAGCGTCGTCGGGAGGGGGCTCGGATTCGACACTGAAGCTTTCTTT. Protein: CASVVGRGLGFDTEAFF. The V and J genes are TRBV7-8 and TRBJ1-1, with 7 bases lining up with TRBD1. The length of the CDR3 is 17 residues. The germline CDR1 and CDR2 sequences are SGHVS and FQNEAQ. J was trimmed by 3 bases and V by 8 bases; bases with no gene match: 18.